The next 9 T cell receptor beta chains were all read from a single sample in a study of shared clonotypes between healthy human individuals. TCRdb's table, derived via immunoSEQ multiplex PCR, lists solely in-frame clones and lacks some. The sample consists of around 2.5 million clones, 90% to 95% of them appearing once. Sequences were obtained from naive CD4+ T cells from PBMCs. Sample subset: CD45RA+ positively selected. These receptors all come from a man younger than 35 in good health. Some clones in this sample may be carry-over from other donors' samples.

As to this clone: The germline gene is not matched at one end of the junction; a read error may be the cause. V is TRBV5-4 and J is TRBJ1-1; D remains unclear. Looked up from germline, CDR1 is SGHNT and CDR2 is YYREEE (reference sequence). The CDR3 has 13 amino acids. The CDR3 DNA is TGTGCCAGCACCTTGAGCATGAACACTGAAGCTTTCTTT. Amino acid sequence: CASTLSMNTEAFF.

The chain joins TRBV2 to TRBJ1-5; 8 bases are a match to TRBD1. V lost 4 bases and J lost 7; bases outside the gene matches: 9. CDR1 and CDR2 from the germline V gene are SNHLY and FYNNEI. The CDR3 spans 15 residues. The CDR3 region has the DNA TGTGCCAGCAGTGGGACAGGGTATTCGGGCCAGCCCCAGCATTTT. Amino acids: CASSGTGYSGQPQHF. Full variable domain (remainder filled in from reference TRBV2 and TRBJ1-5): EPEVTQTPSHQVTQMGQEVILRCVPISNHLYFYWYRQILGQKVEFLVSFYNNEISEKSEIFDDQFSVERPDGSNFTLKIRSTKLEDSAMYFCASSGTGYSGQPQHFGDGTRLSIL.

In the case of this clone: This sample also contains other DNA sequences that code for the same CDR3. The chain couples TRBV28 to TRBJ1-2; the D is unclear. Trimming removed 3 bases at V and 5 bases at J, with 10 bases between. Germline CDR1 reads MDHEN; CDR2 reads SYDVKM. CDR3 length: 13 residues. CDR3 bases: TGTGCCAGCAGTTTCGTGGGGAGTTATGGCTACACCTTC. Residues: CASSFVGSYGYTF.

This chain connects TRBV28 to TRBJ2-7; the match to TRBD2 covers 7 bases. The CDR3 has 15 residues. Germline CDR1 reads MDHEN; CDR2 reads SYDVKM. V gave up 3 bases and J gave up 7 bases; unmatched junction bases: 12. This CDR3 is CASSFASGPSLEQYF. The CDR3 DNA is TGTGCCAGCAGTTTTGCTAGCGGCCCGTCTTTAGAGCAGTACTTC.

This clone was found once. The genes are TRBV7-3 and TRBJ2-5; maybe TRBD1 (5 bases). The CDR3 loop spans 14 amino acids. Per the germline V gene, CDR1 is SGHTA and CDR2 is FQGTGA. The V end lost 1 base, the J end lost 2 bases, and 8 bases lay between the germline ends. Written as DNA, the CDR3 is TGTGCCAGCAGCTTAAGCAGGACACAAGAGACCCAGTACTTC. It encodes CASSLSRTQETQYF.

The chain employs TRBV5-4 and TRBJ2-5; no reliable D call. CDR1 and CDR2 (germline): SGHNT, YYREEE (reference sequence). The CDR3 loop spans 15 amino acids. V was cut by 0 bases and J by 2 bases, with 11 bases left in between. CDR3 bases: TGTGCCAGCAGCTTGGCGAAGCCTACTCAAGAGACCCAGTACTTC. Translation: CASSLAKPTQETQYF.

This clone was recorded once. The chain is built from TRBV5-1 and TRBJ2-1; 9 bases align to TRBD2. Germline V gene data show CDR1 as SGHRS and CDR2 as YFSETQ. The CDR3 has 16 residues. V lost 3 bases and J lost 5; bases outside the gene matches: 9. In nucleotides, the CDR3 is TGCGCCAGCAGCTCGCTACAACTAGCGGGCAACAATGAGCAGTTCTTC. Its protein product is CASSSLQLAGNNEQFF.

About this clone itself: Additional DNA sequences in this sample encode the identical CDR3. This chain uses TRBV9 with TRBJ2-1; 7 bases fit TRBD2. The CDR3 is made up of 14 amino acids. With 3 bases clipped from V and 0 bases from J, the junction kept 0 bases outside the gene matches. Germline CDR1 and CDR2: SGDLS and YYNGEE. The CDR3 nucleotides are TGTGCCAGCAGCGAGCGGGGCTCCTACAATGAGCAGTTCTTC. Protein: CASSERGSYNEQFF.

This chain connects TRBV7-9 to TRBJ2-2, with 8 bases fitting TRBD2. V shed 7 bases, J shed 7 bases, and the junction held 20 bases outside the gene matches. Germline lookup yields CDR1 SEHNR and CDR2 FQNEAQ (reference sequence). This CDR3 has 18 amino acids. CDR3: CASNAWTSKYRVGGELFF. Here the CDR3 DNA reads TGTGCCAGCAACGCTTGGACTAGCAAATACCGGGTAGGCGGGGAGCTGTTTTTT.